Sequencing of this TCR beta chain was carried out in a study of T cell responses to AZD1222 COVID-19 vaccine. The CDR3 runs to 15 residues. Germline loops: CDR1 SGHRS, CDR2 YFSETQ. With 0 bases removed from V and 5 bases from J, the gap between germline ends came to 11 bases. This clone was picked up a small number of times. No antigen is known for it. Libraries were prepared by immunoSEQ multiplex PCR; TCRdb keeps only in-frame clonotypes and omits some of them. Here the sample spans about 120,000 clones, about 90% being singletons. Findings of the study overall: Donors in the cohort were predominantly white British and more often female, and clonal diversity was possibly underestimated.

V is TRBV5-1 and J is TRBJ1-4; unclear D gene. The sequenced sample was peripheral blood, obtained on day 0 of AZD1222 vaccination. The origin of this receptor is an adult in good health. The DNA of the CDR3 is TGCGCCAGCAGCTTGGGACCGGCGGGGAATGAAAAACTGTTTTTT. Its translation: CASSLGPAGNEKLFF.